The clone carrying this T cell receptor (beta chain) was found a few times. No antigen is known for it. This entry comes from a study of shared clonotypes between healthy human individuals. Points from the study as a whole: With few donors, the genetic and exposure-history diversity represented was limited.

Clones were sequenced by immunoSEQ multiplex PCR, and TCRdb holds only the in-frame ones, with some missing. The table includes approximately 980,000 clones, approximately 76% detected once. V was clipped by 2 bases and J by 6 bases; unmatched bases: 9. Germline CDR1 reads MNHNS; CDR2 reads SASEGT. The CDR3 is 15 residues long. This sequence joins TRBV6-1 and TRBJ2-7, with 8 nucleotides matching TRBD1. The sequenced sample was memory CD4+ T cells sorted from blood. The subset here: CD45RA-negative fraction. This clonotype was sampled from a man younger than 35 in good health. CDR3 sequence (DNA): TGTGCCAGCAGTGAAAGGGGTCAGGGGGCCGGCGAGCAGTACTTC. This translates into CASSERGQGAGEQYF.